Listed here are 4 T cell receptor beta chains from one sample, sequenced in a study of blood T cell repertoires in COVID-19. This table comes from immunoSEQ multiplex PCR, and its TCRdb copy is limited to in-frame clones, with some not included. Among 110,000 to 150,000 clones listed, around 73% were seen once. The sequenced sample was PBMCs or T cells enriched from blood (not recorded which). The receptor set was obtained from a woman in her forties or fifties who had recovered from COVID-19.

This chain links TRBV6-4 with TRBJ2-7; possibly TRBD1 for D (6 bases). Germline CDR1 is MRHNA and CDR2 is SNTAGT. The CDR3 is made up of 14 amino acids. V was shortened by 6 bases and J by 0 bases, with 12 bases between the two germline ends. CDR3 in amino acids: CASRVQGASYEQYV. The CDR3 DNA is TGTGCCAGCAGGGTACAGGGCGCCTCCTACGAGCAGTACGTC.

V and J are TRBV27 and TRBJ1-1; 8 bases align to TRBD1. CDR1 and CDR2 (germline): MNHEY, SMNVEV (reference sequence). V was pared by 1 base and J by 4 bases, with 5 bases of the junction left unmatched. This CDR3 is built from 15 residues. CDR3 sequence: CASSLYQGAGTEAFF. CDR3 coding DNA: TGTGCCAGCAGTTTATATCAGGGGGCAGGCACTGAAGCTTTCTTT.

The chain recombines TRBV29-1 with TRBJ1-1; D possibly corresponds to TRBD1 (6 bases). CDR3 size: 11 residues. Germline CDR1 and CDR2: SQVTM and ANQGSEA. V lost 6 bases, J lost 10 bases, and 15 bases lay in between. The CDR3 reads CSVEMGQGAFF. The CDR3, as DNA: TGCAGCGTCGAAATGGGACAAGGAGCTTTCTTT.

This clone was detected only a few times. CDR3 protein: CASSFPGTGNQETQYF. The CDR3, as DNA: TGTGCCAGCAGTTTCCCGGGGACAGGAAACCAAGAGACCCAGTACTTC. The chain employs TRBV28 and TRBJ2-5; 8 positions match TRBD1. V lost 3 bases and J lost 0; bases outside the gene matches: 6. This CDR3 has 16 amino acids. Germline CDR1 MDHEN, CDR2 SYDVKM. Combining the CDR3 with reference TRBV28 and TRBJ2-5 gives the whole variable domain DVKVTQSSRYLVKRTGEKVFLECVQDMDHENMFWYRQDPGLGLRLIYFSYDVKMKEKGDIPEGYSVSREKKERFSLILESASTNQTSMYLCASSFPGTGNQETQYFGPGTRLLVL.